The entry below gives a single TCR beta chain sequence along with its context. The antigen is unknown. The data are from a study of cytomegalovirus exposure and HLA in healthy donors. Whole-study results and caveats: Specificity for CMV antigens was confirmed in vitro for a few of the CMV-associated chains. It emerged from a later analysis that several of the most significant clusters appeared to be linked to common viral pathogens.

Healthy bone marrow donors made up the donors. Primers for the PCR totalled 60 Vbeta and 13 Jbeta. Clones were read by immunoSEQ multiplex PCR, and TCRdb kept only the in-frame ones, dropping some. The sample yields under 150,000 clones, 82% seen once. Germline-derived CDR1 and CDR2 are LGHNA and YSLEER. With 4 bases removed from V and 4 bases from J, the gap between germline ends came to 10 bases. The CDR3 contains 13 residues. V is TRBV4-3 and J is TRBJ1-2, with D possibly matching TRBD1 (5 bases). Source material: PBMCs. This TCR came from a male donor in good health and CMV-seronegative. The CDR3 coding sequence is TGCGCCAGCAGCCGGGGGGAATCCTATGGCTACACCTTC. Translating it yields CASSRGESYGYTF.